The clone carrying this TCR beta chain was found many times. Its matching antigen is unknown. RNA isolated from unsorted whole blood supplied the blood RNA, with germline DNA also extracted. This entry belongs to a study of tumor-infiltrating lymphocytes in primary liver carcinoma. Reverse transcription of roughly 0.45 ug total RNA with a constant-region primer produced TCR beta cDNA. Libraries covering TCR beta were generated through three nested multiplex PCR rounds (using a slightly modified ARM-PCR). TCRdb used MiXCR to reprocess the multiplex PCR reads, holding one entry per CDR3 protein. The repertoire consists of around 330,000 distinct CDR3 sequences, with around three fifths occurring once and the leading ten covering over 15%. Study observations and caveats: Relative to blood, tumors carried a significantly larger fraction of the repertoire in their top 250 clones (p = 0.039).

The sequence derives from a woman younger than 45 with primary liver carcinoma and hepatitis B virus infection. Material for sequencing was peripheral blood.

CDR3 residues: CSAPGTSGQETQYF. CDR3 nucleotide sequence: TGCAGCGCCCCCGGGACTAGCGGCCAAGAGACCCAGTACTTC. This sequence joins TRBV29-1 and TRBJ2-5; TRBD2 matches at 11 bases. The CDR3 covers 14 residues. J was trimmed by 1 base and V by 7 bases; bases with no gene match: 5. Germline V gene data show CDR1 as SQVTM and CDR2 as ANQGSEA.